These 24 T cell receptor beta chains share one sample of origin, sequenced in a study of regulatory and conventional T cells in RAG deficiency. The assay was immunoSEQ multiplex PCR, and TCRdb's table has in-frame clones only and misses some. The sample yields 25,000 to 35,000 clones, around 90% seen once. These data were likewise used in another study, on regulatory T cells. As reported in that work: The primer mix had 52 TRBV and 13 TRBJ primers.

The specimen was CD8+ T cells sorted from blood. The receptors were gathered from a human donor in good health.

The rearrangement links TRBV5-1 to TRBJ1-1; 7 positions agree with TRBD1. J was trimmed by 1 base and V by 2 bases; bases with no gene match: 5. Germline V gene data show CDR1 as SGHRS and CDR2 as YFSETQ. The CDR3 contains 15 residues. Written as DNA, the CDR3 is TGCGCCAGCAGCTTACGGGACAGTCAGAACACTGAAGCTTTCTTT. It encodes CASSLRDSQNTEAFF.

The V call is TRBV5-4, the J call TRBJ2-5; D might be TRBD2 (7 bases). This CDR3 comprises 15 residues. The germline CDR1 and CDR2 sequences are SGHNT and YYREEE (reference sequence). Trimming pared 1 base from V and 5 bases from J, leaving 15 bases between. CDR3 loop: CASSLWAEGGETQYF. The CDR3 DNA sequence: TGTGCCAGCAGCTTGTGGGCGGAGGGGGGGGAGACCCAGTACTTC.

The CDR3: CAISEENTGELFF. For the CDR3, the DNA is TGTGCCATCAGTGAGGAGAACACCGGGGAGCTGTTTTTT. The chain links TRBV10-3 to TRBJ2-2; D gene uncertain. V lost 2 bases and J 1 base, leaving 2 bases between the germline ends. The CDR3 is 13 residues long. Per the germline V gene, CDR1 is ENHRY and CDR2 is SYGVKD.

The chain's CDR3 is CASASGPQHF. As DNA, the CDR3 is TGTGCCAGCGCTAGTGGGCCCCAGCATTTT. The J gene is TRBJ1-5, the V gene TRBV6-5, with no clear D. Trimming removed 8 bases from V and 9 bases from J, with 8 bases in between. CDR1 is MNHEY and CDR2 is SVGAGI in the germline V gene. This CDR3 spans 10 amino acids.

The chain uses TRBV7-2 and TRBJ2-3; D is possibly TRBD1 (6 bases). The length of the CDR3 is 14 residues. Germline values: CDR1 SGHTA, CDR2 FQGNSA. The ends were cut back, 3 bases at V and 6 bases at J, with 13 bases in the middle. The CDR3: CASSLVGAADTQYF. CDR3 sequence (DNA): TGTGCCAGCAGCTTGGTGGGGGCAGCTGATACGCAGTATTTT.

The chain recombines TRBV10-2 with TRBJ1-2; 10 bases match TRBD1. This CDR3 contains 15 residues. Germline loops: CDR1 WSHSY, CDR2 SAAADI. V was clipped by 3 bases and J by 6 bases; unmatched bases: 7. CDR3 coding DNA: TGCGCCAGCAGTGACCAGACAGGGGGCGGAAATGGCTACACCTTC. Its translation: CASSDQTGGGNGYTF.

This clone was seen a handful of times. V and J are TRBV27 and TRBJ1-4; 8 bases are a match to TRBD1. This CDR3 has 13 amino acids. Germline V lookup: CDR1 MNHEY, CDR2 SMNVEV (reference sequence). V lost 3 bases and J lost 14; bases outside the gene matches: 8. CDR3 sequence (DNA): TGTGCCAGCAGTTTTCAGGGGGCCGACAGGCTGTTTTTT. Amino acid sequence: CASSFQGADRLFF.

The chain recombines TRBV28 with TRBJ1-4, with 9 bases lining up with TRBD1. The germline CDR1 and CDR2 sequences are MDHEN and SYDVKM. This CDR3 is 18 amino acids long. The V segment lost 4 bases and the J segment 3 bases; nucleotides outside the gene matches: 12. The CDR3 bases are TGTGCCAGCAGTTCCCCGGGACAGGGATTAGAAGCTAATGAAAAACTGTTTTTT. Translated: CASSSPGQGLEANEKLFF.

This chain links TRBV5-6 with TRBJ2-1; TRBD2 is a possible D gene (5 bases). V shed 4 bases and J shed 9 bases, with 17 bases lying between them. Per germline, CDR1 SGHDT and CDR2 YYEEEE. There are 14 residues in the CDR3. The CDR3 nucleotides are TGTGCCAGCAGCATGGGGAATAGCGAGCCTGAGCAGTTCTTC. Residues: CASSMGNSEPEQFF.

V is TRBV27 and J is TRBJ1-1; D is uncertain. This CDR3 spans 15 amino acids. Trimming removed 2 bases from V and 0 bases from J, with 10 bases in between. The germline CDR1 and CDR2 sequences are MNHEY and SMNVEV (reference sequence). CDR3 nucleotide sequence: TGTGCCAGCAGTTTAGATGAGAGCATGAACACTGAAGCTTTCTTT. Translation: CASSLDESMNTEAFF.

This clone was seen once. The chain couples TRBV5-4 to TRBJ1-1; a weak D match, TRBD1 (6 bases). V was pared by 0 bases and J by 4 bases, with 10 bases between. The CDR3 totals 14 residues. Germline assignment: CDR1 SGHNT and CDR2 YYREEE (reference sequence). The CDR3 reads CASSLGGPTTEAFF. The CDR3 bases are TGTGCCAGCAGCTTGGGGGGGCCCACCACTGAAGCTTTCTTT.

CDR3 sequence (DNA): TGTGCCAGCAGCATTAGCCTCTCCTACGAGCAGTACTTC. This translates into CASSISLSYEQYF. The chain combines TRBV4-2 with TRBJ2-7; D gene uncertain. This CDR3 is built from 13 residues. V lost 5 bases and J 0 bases, leaving 8 bases between the germline ends. Germline V CDR1 and CDR2: LGHNA, YNFKEQ.

V and J are TRBV18 and TRBJ2-2; D gene uncertain. This CDR3 comprises 13 residues. Trimming pared 0 bases from V and 6 bases from J, leaving 5 bases between. Germline CDR1 KGHSH, CDR2 LQKENI. The CDR3 DNA reads as TGTGCCAGCTCACCACCGTTCTCCGGGGAGCTGTTTTTT. As protein: CASSPPFSGELFF.

This chain connects TRBV28 to TRBJ1-5, with 8 bases matching TRBD1. J was trimmed by 6 bases and V by 5 bases; bases with no gene match: 6. The CDR3 spans 14 residues. The germline V gene has CDR1 MDHEN and CDR2 SYDVKM. The CDR3 loop reads CASSATGGGQPQHF. CDR3 bases: TGTGCCAGCAGTGCCACAGGGGGAGGTCAGCCCCAGCATTTT.

This chain joins TRBV5-1 and TRBJ2-2; D is uncertain. Germline CDR1 is SGHRS and CDR2 is YFSETQ. Trimming took 2 bases from V and 2 from J, leaving 10 bases between them. The CDR3 contains 15 residues. The CDR3 here is CASSFFGPNTGELFF. Written as DNA, the CDR3 is TGCGCCAGCAGCTTCTTCGGGCCCAACACCGGGGAGCTGTTTTTT.

The J gene is TRBJ1-1, the V gene TRBV30, with D perhaps TRBD1 (5 bases). The CDR3 has 14 residues. The V gene's germline CDR1 is GTSNPN and CDR2 SVGIG (reference sequence). Trimming pared 0 bases from V and 4 bases from J, leaving 12 bases between. CDR3 loop: CAWSVLSGTTEAFF. CDR3 nucleotide sequence: TGTGCCTGGAGTGTACTGTCGGGGACCACTGAAGCTTTCTTT. The full variable domain, in which reference TRBV30 and TRBJ1-1 provide the parts outside the CDR3, is SQTIHQWPATLVQPVGSPLSLECTVEGTSNPNLYWYRQAAGRGLQLLFYSVGIGQISSEVPQNLSASRPQDRQFILSSKKLLLSDSGFYLCAWSVLSGTTEAFFGQGTRLTVV.

This clone was seen once. The chain combines TRBV5-1 with TRBJ2-5; 8 nucleotides agree with TRBD1. The CDR3 is made up of 14 amino acids. V dropped 5 bases and J dropped 4; count of bases not matched to a gene: 7. CDR1 and CDR2 (germline): SGHRS, YFSETQ. The DNA for the CDR3 is TGCGCCAGCAGTGGCAGGGGGCCGGGAGAGACCCAGTACTTC. It translates to CASSGRGPGETQYF.

The gene calls are TRBV15 and TRBJ2-7; 7 bases are a match to TRBD1. V shed 4 bases and J 2 bases; nucleotides not matched to a gene: 8. CDR1 and CDR2 from the germline V gene are LNHNV and YYDKDF (reference sequence). This CDR3 comprises 15 residues. CDR3 protein: CATSTHPTGAYEQYF. CDR3 DNA sequence: TGTGCCACCAGCACTCACCCTACAGGGGCCTACGAGCAGTACTTC.

The chain carries TRBV9 and TRBJ2-2, with 10 positions matching TRBD2. CDR1 is SGDLS, CDR2 YYNGEE, per germline. The CDR3 spans 16 residues. V lost 3 bases to trimming and J lost 5 bases; unmatched junction nucleotides: 7. The DNA of the CDR3 is TGTGCCAGCAGCGACAGGACTAGCGGAGGGACCGGGGAGCTGTTTTTT. The encoded protein is CASSDRTSGGTGELFF. The full variable domain, its missing parts supplied by reference TRBV9 and TRBJ2-2, is DSGVTQTPKHLITATGQRVTLRCSPRSGDLSVYWYQQSLDQGLQFLIQYYNGEERAKGNILERFSAQQFPDLHSELNLSSLELGDSALYFCASSDRTSGGTGELFFGEGSRLTVL.

The rearrangement links TRBV6-1 to TRBJ2-7, with 8 nucleotides matching TRBD1. The length of the CDR3 is 13 residues. Germline V gene sequence: CDR1 MNHNS, CDR2 SASEGT. V gave up 0 bases and J gave up 5 bases; unmatched junction bases: 0. The CDR3 sequence is CASSEATGDEQYF. The CDR3 coding sequence is TGTGCCAGCAGTGAAGCGACAGGGGACGAGCAGTACTTC.

The genes are TRBV27 and TRBJ2-7; 7 bases are a match to TRBD2. There are 14 residues in the CDR3. Germline V CDR1 and CDR2: MNHEY, SMNVEV (reference sequence). Unmatched junction bases numbered 6, after V lost 6 bases and J lost 1 base. The CDR3 coding sequence is TGTGCCAGCAGCAAGGGACTACTGTCCTACGAGCAGTACTTC. This codes for CASSKGLLSYEQYF.

The chain employs TRBV6-5 and TRBJ2-7; either TRBD1 or TRBD2 may supply D (6 bases each). The CDR3 extends over 15 amino acids. From germline, CDR1 is MNHEY and CDR2 SVGAGI. Trimming shortened V by 6 bases and J by 0 bases, and 15 bases separated the two germline ends. The CDR3 DNA sequence: TGTGCCAGCAGCCCCCTAGGGGGGAGCTCCTACGAGCAGTACTTC. Amino acids: CASSPLGGSSYEQYF.

The chain combines TRBV7-9 with TRBJ2-1; D remains ambiguous. CDR3 length: 14 amino acids. V was shortened by 2 bases and J by 6 bases, with 11 bases between the two germline ends. Germline V gene sequence: CDR1 SEHNR, CDR2 FQNEAQ (reference sequence). Here the CDR3 DNA reads TGTGCCAGCAGCTTAAATCCTCCGGGCAATGAGCAGTTCTTC. Amino acid sequence: CASSLNPPGNEQFF.

This chain joins TRBV5-5 and TRBJ2-5; 11 nucleotides match TRBD2. Germline-derived CDR1 and CDR2 are SGHKS and YYEKEE (reference sequence). This CDR3 has 18 amino acids. V dropped 4 bases and J dropped 5; count of bases not matched to a gene: 16. CDR3: CASSQDWASGRSGETQYF. CDR3 DNA: TGTGCCAGCAGCCAAGATTGGGCTAGCGGGAGGAGTGGGGAGACCCAGTACTTC.